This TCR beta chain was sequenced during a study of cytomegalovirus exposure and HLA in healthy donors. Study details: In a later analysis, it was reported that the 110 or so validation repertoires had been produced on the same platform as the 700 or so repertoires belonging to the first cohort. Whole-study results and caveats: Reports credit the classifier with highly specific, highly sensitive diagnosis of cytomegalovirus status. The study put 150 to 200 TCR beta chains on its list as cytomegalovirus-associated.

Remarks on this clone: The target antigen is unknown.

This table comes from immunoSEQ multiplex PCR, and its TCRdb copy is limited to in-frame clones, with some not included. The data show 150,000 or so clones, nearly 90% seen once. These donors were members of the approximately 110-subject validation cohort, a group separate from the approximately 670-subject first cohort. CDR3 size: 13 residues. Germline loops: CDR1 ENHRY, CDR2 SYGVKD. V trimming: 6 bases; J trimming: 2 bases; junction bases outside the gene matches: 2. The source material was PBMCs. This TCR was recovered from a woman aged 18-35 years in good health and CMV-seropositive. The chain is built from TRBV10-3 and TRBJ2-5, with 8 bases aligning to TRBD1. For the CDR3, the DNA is TGTGCCATCAGCCGACAGGGGCAAGAGACCCAGTACTTC. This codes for CAISRQGQETQYF.